This TCR beta chain is drawn from a study of OX40 agonist ivuxolimab in advanced cancers. As for the study in general: At 0.01 to 10 mg/kg, ivuxolimab was administered intravenously to patients every 2 weeks. General study findings and limits: At 0.1 to 3.0 mg/kg and by week 6, clonal expansion occurred in CD4+ and CD8+ blood T cells.

Any history of autoimmune disease or systemic immunosuppression disqualified patients. CDR3 length: 15 amino acids. The germline gives CDR1 LNHNV, CDR2 YYDKDF (reference sequence). V shed 0 bases and J shed 4 bases, with 9 bases lying between them. As to this clone: Its antigen is not identified.

Sequencing used immunoSEQ multiplex PCR; TCRdb keeps in-frame clones, though not all of them. The top ten hold 7.1% of the sample, which has some 86,000 clones, 75% to 95% seen once. This receptor was identified in an adult with an advanced solid tumor such as melanoma, head and neck, liver or kidney cancer. The chain recombines TRBV15 with TRBJ2-2; tentatively, D is TRBD1 (5 bases). Sequencing used CD4+ or CD8+ T cells sorted from blood, obtained in a trial of the OX40 agonist ivuxolimab. CDR3 sequence (DNA): TGTGCCACCAGCAGAGATAGTCAGGGCACCGGGGAGCTGTTTTTT. Translation gives CATSRDSQGTGELFF.